What follows are 4 T cell receptor beta chains derived from one specimen sequenced in a study of blood T cell repertoires in COVID-19. Sequencing used immunoSEQ multiplex PCR; TCRdb keeps in-frame clones, though not all of them. This table has approximately 69,000 clones, roughly 79% appearing once. The sample consisted of peripheral blood. The receptor source for this set is a man in his sixties with acute or convalescent COVID-19.

This clone was seen once. V usage is TRBV18 and J usage is TRBJ2-3; perhaps TRBD2 as D (5 bases). CDR3 length equals 18 residues. Trimming removed 0 bases from V and 0 bases from J, with 16 bases in between. Germline loops: CDR1 KGHSH, CDR2 LQKENI. In DNA form, the CDR3 reads TGTGCCAGCTCACCACCCGCGGGCTATTCGTCTAGCACAGATACGCAGTATTTT. As protein: CASSPPAGYSSSTDTQYF.

This sequence joins TRBV4-1 and TRBJ1-2; TRBD1 aligns across 7 bases. Germline V gene data show CDR1 as MGHRA and CDR2 as YSYEKL. V gave up 0 bases and J gave up 8 bases; unmatched junction bases: 9. The length of the CDR3 is 15 residues. The CDR3 DNA sequence: TGCGCCAGCAGCCAAGATTGGACAGGTCCGCTCGGCTACACCTTC. Its protein product is CASSQDWTGPLGYTF.

This sequence joins TRBV5-1 and TRBJ2-1, with D maybe TRBD1 (6 bases). The CDR3 covers 14 residues. The V end lost 2 bases, the J end lost 1 base, and 7 bases lay between the germline ends. Germline CDR1 SGHRS, CDR2 YFSETQ. The CDR3: CASSLTGSYNEQFF. For the CDR3, the DNA is TGCGCCAGCAGCTTAACAGGGTCCTACAATGAGCAGTTCTTC.

On this clone itself: One junction end does not reproduce the germline sequence, and a read error may be involved. Here the CDR3 reads CASSLGAGGTDTQYF. CDR3 nucleotides: TGTGCTAGCAGCTTAGGAGCAGGTGGCACAGATACGCAGTATTTT. This chain joins TRBV7-7 and TRBJ2-3; D call uncertain. The CDR3 runs to 15 residues. Germline values: CDR1 SSHAT, CDR2 FNYEAQ (reference sequence). Using reference TRBV7-7 and TRBJ2-3 for the parts outside the CDR3, the full variable domain is GAGVSQSPRYKVTKRGQDVTLRCDPISSHATLYWYQQALGQGPEFLTYFNYEAQPDKSGLPSDRFSAERPEGSISTLTIQRTEQRDSAMYRCASSLGAGGTDTQYFGPGTRLTVL.